This entry concerns a single TCR beta chain. The antigen is not known. This sample was taken from a study of CD8+ T cells in alopecia areata. Findings and limits, study-wide: Persistence in scalp and blood during tofacitinib was observed for many expanded lesional clones.

This CDR3 comprises 16 residues. Germline values: CDR1 SNHLY, CDR2 FYNNEI. Trimming cost V 3 bases and J 5 bases, with 17 bases left between them. Treatment indicated: oral pan-JAK inhibitor, 5-10 mg twice daily. Cell sorting was applied to PBMCs, and CD4+ and CD8+ T cells were collected. The sequencing template was cDNA reverse transcribed from extracted RNA. Clones were sequenced by immunoSEQ multiplex PCR, and TCRdb holds only the in-frame ones, with some missing. The sample includes about 200,000 clones, less than 45% of them seen just once. The chain has TRBV2 and TRBJ2-1; tentative D call: TRBD2 (5 bases). The sequencing used CD4+ T cells sorted from blood, collected at roughly week 30, from a patient treated with tofacitinib. This clonotype was sampled from a human donor with alopecia areata. CDR3 sequence (DNA): TGTGCCAGCAGTGATCCTACTAGAGGGAATGACAATGAGCAGTTCTTC. Translation: CASSDPTRGNDNEQFF.